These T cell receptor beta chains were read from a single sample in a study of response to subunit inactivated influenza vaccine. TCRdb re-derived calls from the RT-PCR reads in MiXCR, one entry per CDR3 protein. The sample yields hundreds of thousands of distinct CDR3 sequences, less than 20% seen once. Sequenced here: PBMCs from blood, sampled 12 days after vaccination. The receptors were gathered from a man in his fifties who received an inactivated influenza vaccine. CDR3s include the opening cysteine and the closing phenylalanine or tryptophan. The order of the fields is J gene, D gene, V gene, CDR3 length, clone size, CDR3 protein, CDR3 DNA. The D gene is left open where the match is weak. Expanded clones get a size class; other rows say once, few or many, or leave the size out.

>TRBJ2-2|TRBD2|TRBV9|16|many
CASSVVSGRATGELFF
TGTGCCAGCAGCGTAGTGAGCGGGAGGGCCACTGGGGAGCTGTTTTTT
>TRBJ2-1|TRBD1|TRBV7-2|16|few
CASSYGSGQGGNEQFF
TGTGCCAGCAGCTACGGATCGGGACAGGGCGGCAATGAGCAGTTCTTC
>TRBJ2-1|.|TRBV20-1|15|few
CSARTLLGPYNEQFF
TGCAGTGCTAGAACCTTGTTGGGGCCCTACAATGAGCAGTTCTTC
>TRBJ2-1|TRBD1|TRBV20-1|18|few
CSARARHRGRYVGDEQFF
TGCAGTGCTAGAGCCAGACACAGGGGGCGGTATGTGGGGGATGAGCAGTTCTTC
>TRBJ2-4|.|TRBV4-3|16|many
CASSQDLKGPLHIQYF
TGCGCCAGCAGCCAAGACTTGAAGGGCCCATTACACATTCAGTACTTC
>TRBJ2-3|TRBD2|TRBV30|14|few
CAWRAGVVRDTQYF
TGTGCCTGGAGGGCGGGAGTGGTCAGAGATACGCAGTATTTT
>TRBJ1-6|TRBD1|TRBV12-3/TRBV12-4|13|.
CASSRDSVSPLHF
TGTGCCAGCAGTAGGGACAGCGTTTCACCCCTCCACTTT
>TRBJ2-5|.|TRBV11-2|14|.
CASRNALASETQYF
TGTGCCAGCAGAAATGCACTAGCAAGCGAGACCCAGTACTTC
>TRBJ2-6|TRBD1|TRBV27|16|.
CASRGDRTSGANVLSF
TGTGCCAGCAGAGGGGACAGGACCTCTGGGGCCAACGTCCTGTCTTTC
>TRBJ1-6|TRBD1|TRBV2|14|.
CASSRDRANSPLHF
TGTGCCAGCAGCCGGGACAGGGCTAATTCACCCCTCCACTTT
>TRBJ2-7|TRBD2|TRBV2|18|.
CASSEALRTSGNTNEQYF
TGTGCCAGCAGTGAAGCCCTACGGACTAGCGGGAATACAAACGAGCAGTACTTC
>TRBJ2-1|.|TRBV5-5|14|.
CASSAPGLSNEQFF
TGTGCCAGCAGCGCCCCGGGACTTTCCAATGAGCAGTTCTTC
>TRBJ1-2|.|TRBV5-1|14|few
CASSSSGRVGGYTF
TGCGCCAGCAGCTCCTCGGGGCGGGTTGGCGGCTACACCTTC
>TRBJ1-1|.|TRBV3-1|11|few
CASSQDGGLTF
TGTGCCAGCAGCCAAGATGGAGGGCTGACTTTT
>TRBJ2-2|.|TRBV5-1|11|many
CASTVTGELFF
TGCGCCAGCACGGTTACCGGGGAGCTGTTTTTT
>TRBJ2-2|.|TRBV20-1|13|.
CSARRDLAGELFF
TGCAGTGCTAGGCGGGACCTAGCCGGGGAGCTGTTTTTT
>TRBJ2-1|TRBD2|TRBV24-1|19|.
CATSDPTGTSGSPRREQFF
TGTGCCACCAGTGATCCAACCGGGACTAGCGGGAGCCCCCGGAGGGAGCAGTTCTTC
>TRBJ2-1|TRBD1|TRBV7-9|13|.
CASSSGQGLEQFF
TGTGCCAGCAGCTCGGGACAGGGGCTTGAGCAGTTCTTC
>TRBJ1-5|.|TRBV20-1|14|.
CSARSPPRNQPQHF
TGCAGTGCTAGATCCCCCCCGCGGAACCAGCCCCAGCATTTT
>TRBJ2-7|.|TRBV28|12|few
CATDGSSYEQYF
TGTGCCACCGACGGGAGCTCCTACGAGCAGTACTTC
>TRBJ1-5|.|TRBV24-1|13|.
CATRGGSNQPQHF
TGTGCCACCAGAGGGGGGTCGAATCAGCCCCAGCATTTT
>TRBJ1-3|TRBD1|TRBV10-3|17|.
CAISDMGQTYSGNTIYF
TGTGCCATCAGTGACATGGGACAGACTTACTCTGGAAACACCATATATTTT